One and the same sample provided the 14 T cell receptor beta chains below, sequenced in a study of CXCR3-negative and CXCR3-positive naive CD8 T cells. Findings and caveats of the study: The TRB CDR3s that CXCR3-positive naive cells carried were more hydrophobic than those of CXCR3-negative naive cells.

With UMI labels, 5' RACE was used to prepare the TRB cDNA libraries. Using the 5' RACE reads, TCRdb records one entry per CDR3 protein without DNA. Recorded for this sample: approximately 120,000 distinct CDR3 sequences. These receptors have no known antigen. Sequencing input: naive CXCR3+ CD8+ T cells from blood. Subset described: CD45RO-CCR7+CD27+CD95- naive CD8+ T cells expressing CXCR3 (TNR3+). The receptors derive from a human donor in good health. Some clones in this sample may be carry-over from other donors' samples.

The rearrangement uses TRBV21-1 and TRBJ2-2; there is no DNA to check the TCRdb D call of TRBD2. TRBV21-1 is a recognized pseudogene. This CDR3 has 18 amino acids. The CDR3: CASSKVGTSGTNTGELFF.

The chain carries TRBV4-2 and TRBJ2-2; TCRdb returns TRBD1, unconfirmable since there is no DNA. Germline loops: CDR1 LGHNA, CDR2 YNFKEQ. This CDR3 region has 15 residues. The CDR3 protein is CASSQDGGGIGELFF.

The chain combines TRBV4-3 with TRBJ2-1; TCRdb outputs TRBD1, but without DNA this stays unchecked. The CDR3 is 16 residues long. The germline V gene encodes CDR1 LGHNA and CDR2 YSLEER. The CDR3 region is CASSQEWRDSYNEQFF.

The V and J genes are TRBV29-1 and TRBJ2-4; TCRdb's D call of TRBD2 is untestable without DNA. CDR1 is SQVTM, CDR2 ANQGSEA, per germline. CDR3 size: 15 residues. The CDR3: CSVWVESGAKNIQYF.

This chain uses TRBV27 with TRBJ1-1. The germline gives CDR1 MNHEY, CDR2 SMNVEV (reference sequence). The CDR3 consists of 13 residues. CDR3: CASSFLVNTEAFF.

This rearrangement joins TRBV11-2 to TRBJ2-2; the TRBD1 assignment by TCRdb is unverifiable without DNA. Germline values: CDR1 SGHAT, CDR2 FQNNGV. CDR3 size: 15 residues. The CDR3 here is CASRLDRGDTGELFF.

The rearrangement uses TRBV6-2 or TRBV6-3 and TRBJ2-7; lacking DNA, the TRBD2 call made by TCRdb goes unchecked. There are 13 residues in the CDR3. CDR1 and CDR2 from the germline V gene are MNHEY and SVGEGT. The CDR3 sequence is CASSLRGDEGQYF.

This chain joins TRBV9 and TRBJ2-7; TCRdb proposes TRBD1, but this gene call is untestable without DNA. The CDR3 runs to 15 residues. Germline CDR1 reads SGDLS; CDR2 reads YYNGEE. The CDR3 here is CASSVGEGYSYEQYF.

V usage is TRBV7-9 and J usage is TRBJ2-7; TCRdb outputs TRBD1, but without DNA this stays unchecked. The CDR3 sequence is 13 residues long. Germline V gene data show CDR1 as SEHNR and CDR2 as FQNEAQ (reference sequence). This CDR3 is CASSSPGSYEQYF.

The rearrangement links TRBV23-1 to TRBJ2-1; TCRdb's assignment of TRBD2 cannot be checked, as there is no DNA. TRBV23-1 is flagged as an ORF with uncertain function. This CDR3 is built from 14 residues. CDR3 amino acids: CASSIIKRRDEQFF.

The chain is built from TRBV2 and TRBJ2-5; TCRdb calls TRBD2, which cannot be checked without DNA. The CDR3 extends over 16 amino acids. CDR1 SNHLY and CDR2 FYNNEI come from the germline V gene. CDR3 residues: CASRTKLAGEQETQYF.

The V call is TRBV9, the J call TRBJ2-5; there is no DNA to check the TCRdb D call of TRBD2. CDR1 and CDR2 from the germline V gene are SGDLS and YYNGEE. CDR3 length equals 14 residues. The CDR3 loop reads CASSGGLAQETQYF.

The CDR3 sequence: CASSLLGTYNEQFF. V and J are TRBV28 and TRBJ2-1. The germline V gene encodes CDR1 MDHEN and CDR2 SYDVKM. CDR3 size: 14 residues.

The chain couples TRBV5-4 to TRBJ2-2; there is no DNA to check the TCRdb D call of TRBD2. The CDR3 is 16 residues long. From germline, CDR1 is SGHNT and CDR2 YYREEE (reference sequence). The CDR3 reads CASSLGLAGNSGELFF.